The rows below give T cell receptor beta chains drawn from one sample of a study of blood T cell repertoires in COVID-19. Measured with immunoSEQ multiplex PCR; TCRdb has only the in-frame clones, and not every one. The sample contains roughly 140,000 clones, 85% to 90% of which appear only once. The sequenced sample consisted of peripheral blood. Receptors originate from a human donor in a cohort sampled during active COVID-19. The CDR3 runs from the conserved cysteine through the conserved F or W. D genes are given only for firm matches. Rows give clone size only sometimes, using once, few, many, or a class for an expanded clone.

D: NA; J: TRBJ1-6; size: NA; V: TRBV14; CDR3: CASSRIINSPLHF; DNA: TGTGCCAGCAGCCGTATTATAAATTCACCCCTCCACTTT
D: NA; J: TRBJ2-7; size: NA; V: TRBV9; CDR3: CASSSRGAPYEQYF; DNA: TGTGCCAGCAGCTCCCGGGGAGCCCCCTACGAGCAGTACTTC
D: TRBD1; J: TRBJ1-6; size: NA; V: TRBV19; CDR3: CASSTTGEDNSPLHF; DNA: TGTGCCAGTAGTACGACAGGGGAGGATAATTCACCCCTCCACTTT
D: TRBD1; J: TRBJ1-1; size: NA; V: TRBV12-3/TRBV12-4; CDR3: CASSPGQVEAFF; DNA: TGTGCCAGCAGCCCCGGACAGGTGGAAGCTTTCTTT
D: TRBD1; J: TRBJ1-1; size: NA; V: TRBV27; CDR3: CASSSFSTGKVTEAFF; DNA: TGTGCCAGCAGTTCCTTTTCGACAGGGAAGGTGACTGAAGCTTTCTTT
D: NA; J: TRBJ2-1; size: NA; V: TRBV10-3; CDR3: CAISESRRGPGVDEQFF; DNA: TGTGCCATCAGTGAGTCGAGGAGGGGGCCGGGGGTCGATGAGCAGTTCTTC
D: NA; J: TRBJ1-6; size: NA; V: TRBV28; CDR3: CASSPGIAYSPLHF; DNA: TGTGCCAGTTCACCGGGGATAGCATATTCACCCCTCCACTTT
D: NA; J: TRBJ2-5; size: NA; V: TRBV7-3; CDR3: CASSLNAAKEETQYF; DNA: TGTGCCAGCAGCTTAAATGCAGCGAAAGAAGAGACCCAGTACTTC
D: NA; J: TRBJ2-7; size: NA; V: TRBV4-3; CDR3: CASSQDLLREQYF; DNA: TGCGCCAGCAGCCAAGATTTGCTGAGGGAGCAGTACTTC
D: TRBD2; J: TRBJ2-7; size: NA; V: TRBV27; CDR3: CASSSRLAGVYEQYF; DNA: TGTGCCAGCAGTTCCAGACTAGCGGGGGTATACGAGCAGTACTTC
D: NA; J: TRBJ1-4; size: NA; V: TRBV6-5; CDR3: CASRATGFEKLFF; DNA: TGTGCCAGCAGGGCGACGGGATTCGAAAAACTGTTTTTT
D: TRBD2; J: TRBJ2-7; size: NA; V: TRBV28; CDR3: CASSPLRLAGDEQYF; DNA: TGTGCCAGCAGTCCCCTGAGACTAGCGGGGGACGAGCAGTACTTC
D: TRBD2; J: TRBJ2-6; size: NA; V: TRBV28; CDR3: CASTPGGSGANVLTF; DNA: TGTGCCAGCACCCCGGGAGGCTCCGGGGCCAACGTCCTGACTTTC
D: TRBD1; J: TRBJ2-5; size: once; V: TRBV9; CDR3: CASSAVGTGEGETQYF; DNA: TGTGCCAGCAGCGCAGTCGGGACAGGGGAAGGGGAGACCCAGTACTTC
D: TRBD2; J: TRBJ2-3; size: once; V: TRBV5-8; CDR3: CASSLSGRRGTPDTQYF; DNA: TGTGCCAGCAGCTTGAGCGGGAGGAGGGGCACCCCAGATACGCAGTATTTT